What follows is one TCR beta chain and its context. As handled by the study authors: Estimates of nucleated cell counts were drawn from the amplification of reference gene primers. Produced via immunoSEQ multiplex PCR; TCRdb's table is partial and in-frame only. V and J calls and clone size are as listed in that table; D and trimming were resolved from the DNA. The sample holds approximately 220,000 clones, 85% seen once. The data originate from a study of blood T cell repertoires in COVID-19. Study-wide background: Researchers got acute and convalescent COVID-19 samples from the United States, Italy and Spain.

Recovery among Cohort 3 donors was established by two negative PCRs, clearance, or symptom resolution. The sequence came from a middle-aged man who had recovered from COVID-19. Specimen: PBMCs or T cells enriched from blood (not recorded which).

CDR3 bases: TGCGCCAGCAGGCCTGGGGGAGCGGGAGGAGGTACGCAGTATTTT. Translated, it gives CASRPGGAGGGTQYF. V gene TRBV4-1 combines with J gene TRBJ2-3; 9 nucleotides line up with TRBD2. CDR1 and CDR2 (germline): MGHRA, YSYEKL. V lost 6 bases, J lost 8 bases, and 12 bases stayed unmatched. This CDR3 contains 15 residues.